Given below is one T cell receptor (beta chain) in context. This entry comes from a study of blood T cell repertoires in COVID-19. Across the study: In each case, the material was cDNA or gDNA derived from T cells, B-cell-depleted T cells, or PBMCs.

The CDR3 is made up of 16 amino acids. J gave up 0 bases and V 4 bases, and 8 bases lay outside the gene matches. Germline V gene lookup returns CDR1 SGDLS and CDR2 YYNGEE. Only in-frame clones appear in the TCRdb table, and some are missing; sequencing was by immunoSEQ multiplex PCR. The data contain some 250,000 clones, approximately 84% of them singletons. The sequence came from a woman aged 25-40 years who had recovered from COVID-19. The sample comprised peripheral blood. The chain couples TRBV9 to TRBJ1-1, with 8 bases lining up with TRBD1. The CDR3 here is CASSSQMTGVNTEAFF. CDR3 in DNA: TGTGCCAGCAGCTCCCAGATGACAGGGGTGAACACTGAAGCTTTCTTT. The entire variable domain, with the rest obtained from reference TRBV9 and TRBJ1-1, is as follows: DSGVTQTPKHLITATGQRVTLRCSPRSGDLSVYWYQQSLDQGLQFLIQYYNGEERAKGNILERFSAQQFPDLHSELNLSSLELGDSALYFCASSSQMTGVNTEAFFGQGTRLTVV.